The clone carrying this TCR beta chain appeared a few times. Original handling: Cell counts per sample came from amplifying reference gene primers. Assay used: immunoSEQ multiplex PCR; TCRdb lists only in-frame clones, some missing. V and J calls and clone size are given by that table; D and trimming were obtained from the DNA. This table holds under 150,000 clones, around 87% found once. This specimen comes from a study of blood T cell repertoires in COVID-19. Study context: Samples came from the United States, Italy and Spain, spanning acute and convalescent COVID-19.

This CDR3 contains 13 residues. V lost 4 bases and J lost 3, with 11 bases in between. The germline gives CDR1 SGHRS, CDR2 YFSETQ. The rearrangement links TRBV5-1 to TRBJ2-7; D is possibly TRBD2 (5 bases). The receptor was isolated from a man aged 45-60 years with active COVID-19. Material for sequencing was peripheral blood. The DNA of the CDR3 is TGCGCCAGCAGCATAGGAGGAGACTACGAGCAGTACTTC. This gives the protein CASSIGGDYEQYF.